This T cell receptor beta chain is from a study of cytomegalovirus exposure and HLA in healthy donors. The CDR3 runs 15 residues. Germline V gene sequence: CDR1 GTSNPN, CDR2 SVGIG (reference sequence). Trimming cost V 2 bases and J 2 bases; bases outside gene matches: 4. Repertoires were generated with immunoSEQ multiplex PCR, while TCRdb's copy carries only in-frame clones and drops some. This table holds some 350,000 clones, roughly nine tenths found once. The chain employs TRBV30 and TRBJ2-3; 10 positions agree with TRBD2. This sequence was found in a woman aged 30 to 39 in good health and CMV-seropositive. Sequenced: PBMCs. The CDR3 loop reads CAWSRGLAATDTQYF. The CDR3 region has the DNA TGTGCCTGGAGTCGAGGACTAGCGGCCACAGATACGCAGTATTTT.